These 20 T cell receptor beta chains were sequenced from one sample in a study of OX40 agonist ivuxolimab in advanced cancers. TCRdb's table, derived via immunoSEQ multiplex PCR, lists solely in-frame clones and lacks some. The data show 60,000 to 65,000 clones, with under 95% seen just once and about an eighth held by the top ten. The sample here was CD4+ or CD8+ T cells sorted from blood, taken in a trial of the OX40 agonist ivuxolimab. These receptors were taken from an adult with an advanced solid tumor such as melanoma, head and neck, liver or kidney cancer.

The chain employs TRBV6-1 and TRBJ1-5; maybe TRBD1 (6 bases). This CDR3 has 14 residues. CDR1 and CDR2 (germline): MNHNS, SASEGT. Trimming took off 3 bases at V and 3 bases at J, with 9 bases between the two ends. The CDR3: CASSDSGDNQPQHF. The CDR3 DNA reads TGTGCCAGCAGTGATTCAGGGGACAATCAGCCCCAGCATTTT.

The chain joins TRBV13 to TRBJ1-2; D gene uncertain. Per the germline V gene, CDR1 is PRHDT and CDR2 is FYEKMQ (reference sequence). Trimming removed 5 bases at V and 5 bases at J, with 15 bases between. There are 14 residues in the CDR3. The CDR3 DNA is TGTGCCAGCAGCCCCCGGGCAGATTTGTATGGCTACACCTTC. Its translation: CASSPRADLYGYTF.

This clone was seen just once. The rearrangement uses TRBV5-5 and TRBJ1-4; TRBD1 agrees at 7 bases. The CDR3 sequence is 16 residues long. The V and J ends lost 0 bases and 8 bases, in that order; junction bases with no gene match: 10. The germline V gene has CDR1 SGHKS and CDR2 YYEKEE (reference sequence). CDR3 bases: TGTGCCAGCAGCTTGGGGAGGACAGGTTTAGAGGAAAAACTGTTTTTT. Its translation: CASSLGRTGLEEKLFF.

The genes are TRBV2 and TRBJ2-7, with 12 positions matching TRBD2. Germline trimming cut 7 bases from V and 0 bases from J; bases unmatched to any gene: 13. Germline assignment: CDR1 SNHLY and CDR2 FYNNEI. The CDR3 is 18 amino acids. The CDR3 region is CASMGASGRVPVSYEQYF. The DNA for the CDR3 is TGTGCCAGCATGGGGGCTAGCGGGAGGGTTCCCGTCTCCTACGAGCAGTACTTC.

The chain joins TRBV4-1 to TRBJ2-3; a weak D match, TRBD1 (5 bases). V dropped 0 bases and J dropped 1 base, with 14 bases sitting between them. The CDR3 runs to 17 residues. The germline V gene has CDR1 MGHRA and CDR2 YSYEKL. Here the CDR3 DNA reads TGCGCCAGCAGCCAAGATCAATTGGGGCTCGGCACAGATACGCAGTATTTT. It is translated as CASSQDQLGLGTDTQYF.

The CDR3 DNA follows: TGTGCCAGCAGCTTGGGTCTGGGCGAGCAGTACTTC. Translating gives CASSLGLGEQYF. The chain couples TRBV5-4 to TRBJ2-5, with D hard to call. The assigned J gene may be wrong: the sequence end matches TRBJ2-7 better. The CDR3 totals 12 residues. Germline V gene data show CDR1 as SGHNT and CDR2 as YYREEE (reference sequence).

V usage is TRBV2 and J usage is TRBJ2-1; D not resolved. The germline V and J ends were trimmed by 8 bases and 4 bases, with 6 bases remaining between them. CDR1 SNHLY and CDR2 FYNNEI come from the germline V gene. The CDR3 spans 11 residues. DNA of the CDR3: TGTGCCAGCCACGGGTACAATGAGCAGTTCTTC. Translation: CASHGYNEQFF.

The chain is built from TRBV10-1 and TRBJ2-2, with D possibly TRBD2 on 5 matching bases. Germline CDR1 reads WNHNN; CDR2 reads SYGVQD (reference sequence). The CDR3 is made up of 14 amino acids. V gave up 0 bases and J gave up 7 bases, with 9 bases separating them. The CDR3 DNA reads TGCGCCAGCAGTGAGTCGGAGGAGATCGGGGAGCTGTTTTTT. This gives the protein CASSESEEIGELFF.

The chain links TRBV20-1 to TRBJ1-1, with no clear D. CDR3 length equals 10 residues. The ends were cut back, 8 bases at V and 8 bases at J, with 12 bases in the middle. CDR1 is DFQATT and CDR2 is SNEGSKA in the germline V gene (reference sequence). The CDR3: CSPGSGEAFF. The CDR3 DNA sequence: TGCAGTCCCGGTTCGGGAGAAGCTTTCTTT.

This chain joins TRBV19 and TRBJ1-5; 9 nucleotides align to TRBD1. The junction had 13 bases not matched to a gene; V was cut back by 7 bases and J by 6 bases. The CDR3 runs 16 residues. Germline lookup yields CDR1 LNHDA and CDR2 SQIVND (reference sequence). DNA for the CDR3: TGTGCCAGTAACCGGGGGGGGACAGGGTTTTTTCAGCCCCAGCATTTT. Translated, it gives CASNRGGTGFFQPQHF.

The CDR3 nucleotides read TGCAGCGTCTCCGGGACAGAAAACACTGAAGCTTTCTTT. This sequence encodes CSVSGTENTEAFF. The chain is built from TRBV29-1 and TRBJ1-1; 7 bases are shared with TRBD1. Germline CDR1 reads SQVTM; CDR2 reads ANQGSEA. The CDR3 has 13 amino acids. With 6 bases clipped from V and 2 bases from J, the junction kept 6 bases outside the gene matches.

The rearrangement links TRBV5-1 to TRBJ1-4, with D unclear. Germline CDR1 and CDR2: SGHRS and YFSETQ. The CDR3 runs 12 residues. V lost 5 bases and J 7 bases, leaving 9 bases between the germline ends. The CDR3 bases are TGCGCCAGCAGGGGCGGTGGTGAAAAACTGTTTTTT. It yields the protein CASRGGGEKLFF.

The chain has TRBV6-1 and TRBJ2-7, with D possibly matching TRBD1 (5 bases). Trimming shortened V by 1 base and J by 2 bases, and 12 bases separated the two germline ends. The CDR3 covers 15 residues. The germline V gene has CDR1 MNHNS and CDR2 SASEGT. CDR3 loop: CASSEGGSPAYEQYF. CDR3 DNA sequence: TGTGCCAGCAGTGAAGGGGGCAGCCCAGCCTACGAGCAGTACTTC.

Here the CDR3 DNA reads TGTGCCAGCAGGTCCTCGACAGGGTACCAAGAGACCCAGTACTTC. This translates into CASRSSTGYQETQYF. The V gene is TRBV28, the J gene TRBJ2-5; TRBD1 agrees at 7 bases. V shed 6 bases and J 0 bases; nucleotides not matched to a gene: 7. Germline V gene sequence: CDR1 MDHEN, CDR2 SYDVKM. The CDR3 has 15 residues.

The chain joins TRBV7-6 to TRBJ2-2, with 7 bases lining up with TRBD2. This CDR3 has 18 amino acids. V was pared by 1 base and J by 3 bases, with 11 bases of the junction left unmatched. The germline CDR1 and CDR2 sequences are SGHVS and FNYEAQ. CDR3 sequence: CASSLVAQRGSDTGELFF. The CDR3 nucleotides are TGTGCCAGCAGCTTAGTGGCGCAGCGCGGGAGCGACACCGGGGAGCTGTTTTTT.

The chain joins TRBV4-1 to TRBJ2-1; TRBD2 aligns across 9 bases. The CDR3 length is 14 residues. CDR1 and CDR2 (germline): MGHRA, YSYEKL. The V segment lost 4 bases and the J segment 6 bases; nucleotides outside the gene matches: 4. The CDR3 region has the DNA TGCGCCAGCAGCCGACTAGCGGTCCCCAATGAGCAGTTCTTC. Amino acids: CASSRLAVPNEQFF.

The chain combines TRBV5-6 with TRBJ2-7; 7 bases map to TRBD2. The CDR3 is 15 amino acids. CDR1 and CDR2 from the germline V gene are SGHDT and YYEEEE. V shed 0 bases, J shed 3 bases, and the junction held 6 bases outside the gene matches. The CDR3 loop is CASSLVETSIYEQYF. The DNA for the CDR3 is TGTGCCAGCAGCTTGGTCGAGACTAGCATCTACGAGCAGTACTTC.

The chain is built from TRBV7-8 and TRBJ2-3; no reliable D call. The CDR3 is 14 residues long. V lost 1 base to trimming and J lost 0 bases, with 5 bases between them. Per germline, CDR1 SGHVS and CDR2 FQNEAQ. The CDR3: CASSLGLSTDTQYF. Written as DNA, the CDR3 is TGTGCCAGCAGCTTAGGACTCAGCACAGATACGCAGTATTTT.

The gene calls are TRBV6-4 and TRBJ2-5, with TRBD1 identical over 7 bases. The CDR3 is 14 amino acids. Losses at the gene ends were 6 bases for V and 4 bases for J; bases not matched to a gene: 8. Germline values: CDR1 MRHNA, CDR2 SNTAGT. CDR3 loop: CASSPTGDGETQYF. The CDR3 DNA reads as TGTGCCAGCAGCCCAACAGGGGATGGAGAGACCCAGTACTTC.

The rearrangement joins TRBV15 to TRBJ1-4; tentative D call: TRBD1 (6 bases). There are 14 residues in the CDR3. Germline CDR1 reads LNHNV; CDR2 reads YYDKDF (reference sequence). Trimming shortened V by 3 bases and J by 5 bases, and 10 bases separated the two germline ends. The CDR3 is CATSSTGTNEKLFF. The CDR3 region has the DNA TGTGCCACCAGCAGTACAGGGACCAATGAAAAACTGTTTTTT.